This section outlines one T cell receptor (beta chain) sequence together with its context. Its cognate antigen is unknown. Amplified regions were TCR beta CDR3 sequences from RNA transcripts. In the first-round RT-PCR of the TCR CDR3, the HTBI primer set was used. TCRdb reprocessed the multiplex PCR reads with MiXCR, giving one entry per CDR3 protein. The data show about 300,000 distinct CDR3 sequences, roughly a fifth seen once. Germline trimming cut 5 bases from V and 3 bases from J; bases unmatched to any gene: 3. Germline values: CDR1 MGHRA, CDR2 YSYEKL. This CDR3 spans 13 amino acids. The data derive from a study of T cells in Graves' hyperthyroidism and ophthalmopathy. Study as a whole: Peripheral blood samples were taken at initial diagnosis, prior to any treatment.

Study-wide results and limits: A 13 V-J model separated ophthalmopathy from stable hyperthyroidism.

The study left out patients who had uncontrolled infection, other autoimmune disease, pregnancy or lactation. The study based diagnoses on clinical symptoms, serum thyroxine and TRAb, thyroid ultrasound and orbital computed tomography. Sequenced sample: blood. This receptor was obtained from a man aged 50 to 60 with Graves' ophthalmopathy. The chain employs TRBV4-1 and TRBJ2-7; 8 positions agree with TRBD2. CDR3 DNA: TGCGCCAGCAGCAAGCTAGCGGGCTACGAGCAGTACTTC. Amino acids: CASSKLAGYEQYF.